This passage covers 19 T cell receptor beta chains from one sample sequenced in a study of CD8 T cells in Susac syndrome. Random hexamers served to reverse transcribe roughly 0.45 to 1 ug RNA. TCRdb re-called the immunoSEQ multiplex PCR reads through MiXCR, storing one row per CDR3 protein. The repertoire consists of 150,000 to 200,000 distinct CDR3 sequences, with just under 95% occurring once and the leading ten covering just over 0.13%. Sequenced material: CD4+ T cells from PBMCs. These receptors were obtained from a human donor in good health.

The chain couples TRBV9 to TRBJ2-5; D possibly corresponds to TRBD1 (6 bases). CDR3 length: 14 amino acids. Germline assignment: CDR1 SGDLS and CDR2 YYNGEE. Trimming took off 7 bases at V and 1 base at J, with 14 bases between the two ends. The CDR3 here is CASALQGSQETQYF. The CDR3 DNA reads TGTGCCAGCGCCCTACAGGGTTCCCAAGAGACCCAGTACTTC.

The V gene is TRBV5-4, the J gene TRBJ2-7; 10 bases fit TRBD2. V was clipped by 1 base and J by 0 bases; unmatched bases: 1. In germline, CDR1 is SGHNT, CDR2 YYREEE (reference sequence). The length of the CDR3 is 15 residues. CDR3 residues: CASSLTSGDSYEQYF. For the CDR3, the DNA is TGTGCCAGCAGCTTGACTAGCGGGGACTCCTACGAGCAGTACTTC.

CDR3 sequence reads: CASSPFPGPQKETQYF. CDR3 bases: TGTGCCAGCAGCCCGTTTCCCGGACCACAAAAAGAGACCCAGTACTTC. The V call is TRBV7-3, the J call TRBJ2-5; D is ambiguous. The CDR3 is made up of 16 amino acids. V was pared by 5 bases and J by 3 bases, with 19 bases between. Germline V CDR1 and CDR2: SGHTA, FQGTGA.

The rearrangement uses TRBV12-3 or TRBV12-4 and TRBJ2-2; D might be TRBD1 (6 bases). V was trimmed by 3 bases and J by 4 bases, leaving 9 bases between them. The CDR3 runs to 14 residues. The CDR3 reads CASSFAGVTGELFF. The DNA for the CDR3 is TGTGCCAGCAGTTTCGCAGGGGTCACCGGGGAGCTGTTTTTT.

V is TRBV5-1 and J is TRBJ2-5, with 10 bases matching TRBD2. Per the germline V gene, CDR1 is SGHRS and CDR2 is YFSETQ. The CDR3 totals 16 residues. J gave up 3 bases and V 0 bases, and 5 bases lay outside the gene matches. In nucleotides, the CDR3 is TGCGCCAGCAGCTTGGGGCTAGCGGGGGCCAAAGAGACCCAGTACTTC. Encoded protein: CASSLGLAGAKETQYF.

The rearrangement links TRBV6-4 to TRBJ2-5, with TRBD2 matching over 8 bases. Losses at the gene ends were 8 bases for V and 3 bases for J; bases not matched to a gene: 5. The length of the CDR3 is 13 residues. Germline-derived CDR1 and CDR2 are MRHNA and SNTAGT. CDR3 residues: CASFRSGEETQYF. Here the CDR3 DNA reads TGTGCCAGCTTCCGTAGCGGGGAAGAGACCCAGTACTTC.

This clonotype was detected only a few times. This rearrangement joins TRBV5-6 to TRBJ2-5, with 8 bases fitting TRBD2. The CDR3 spans 14 residues. Germline V gene sequence: CDR1 SGHDT, CDR2 YYEEEE. V dropped 4 bases and J dropped 1; count of bases not matched to a gene: 3. CDR3 protein: CASSVAGGQETQYF. Written as DNA, the CDR3 is TGTGCCAGCAGCGTGGCGGGGGGCCAAGAGACCCAGTACTTC.

V and J are TRBV5-4 and TRBJ2-3, with D uncertain. Trimming shortened V by 0 bases and J by 6 bases, and 17 bases separated the two germline ends. The CDR3 is made up of 16 amino acids. Per the germline V gene, CDR1 is SGHNT and CDR2 is YYREEE (reference sequence). The CDR3 is CASSLEGPRRSDTQYF. CDR3 DNA: TGTGCCAGCAGCTTGGAAGGCCCTCGCAGATCCGATACGCAGTATTTT.

The gene calls are TRBV7-2 and TRBJ1-2; 8 nucleotides align to TRBD1. V lost 4 bases and J lost 2; bases outside the gene matches: 6. CDR3 length equals 15 residues. CDR1 and CDR2 from the germline V gene are SGHTA and FQGNSA. The DNA of the CDR3 is TGTGCCAGCAGCTCCGGACAGGGTCGAAACTATGGCTACACCTTC. Protein: CASSSGQGRNYGYTF.

The DNA of the CDR3 is TGCAGTGCCCACAGGGCTTCCTACGAGCAGTACTTC. Translated: CSAHRASYEQYF. The gene calls are TRBV20-1 and TRBJ2-7, with a weak D call TRBD1 (6 bases). The ends were cut back, 6 bases at V and 1 base at J, with 10 bases in the middle. CDR1 DFQATT and CDR2 SNEGSKA come from the germline V gene (reference sequence). The CDR3 contains 12 residues.

The chain joins TRBV3-1 to TRBJ2-5; the D gene is possibly TRBD2 (6 bases). In germline, CDR1 is LGHDT, CDR2 YNNKEL (reference sequence). The CDR3 is made up of 15 amino acids. Between the trimmed V and J ends, which lost 0 bases and 3 bases, there was a span of 11 bases. Here the CDR3 DNA reads TGTGCCAGCAGCCAAGACAGCGGGTCGAAAGAGACCCAGTACTTC. Encoded protein: CASSQDSGSKETQYF.

V usage is TRBV19 and J usage is TRBJ2-7; D remains ambiguous. Germline V CDR1 and CDR2: LNHDA, SQIVND (reference sequence). This CDR3 contains 14 residues. Trimming shortened V by 7 bases and J by 5 bases, and 18 bases separated the two germline ends. CDR3 nucleotide sequence: TGTGCCAGTAACGGACCGCCATCGTGGGACGAGCAGTACTTC. As protein: CASNGPPSWDEQYF.

The chain joins TRBV30 to TRBJ2-3, with D unclear. The germline CDR1 and CDR2 sequences are GTSNPN and SVGIG (reference sequence). The CDR3 sequence is 14 residues long. Trimming cost V 1 base and J 2 bases, with 10 bases left between them. DNA of the CDR3: TGTGCCTGGAGTGACGGCTACTACACAGATACGCAGTATTTT. This gives the protein CAWSDGYYTDTQYF.

The gene calls are TRBV6-5 and TRBJ1-2, with TRBD1 matching 10 bases. Losses at the gene ends were 6 bases for V and 2 bases for J; bases not matched to a gene: 6. Germline V CDR1 and CDR2: MNHEY, SVGAGI. The length of the CDR3 is 15 residues. In DNA form, the CDR3 reads TGTGCCAGCAGACGACAGGGGGCCGGAAACTATGGCTACACCTTC. This sequence encodes CASRRQGAGNYGYTF.

J is TRBJ1-2 and V is TRBV7-8; D is unresolved. With 2 bases removed from V and 8 bases from J, the gap between germline ends came to 18 bases. Germline values: CDR1 SGHVS, CDR2 FQNEAQ. The CDR3 runs to 15 residues. This CDR3 reads CASSLIHVSDRGYTF. The CDR3 DNA follows: TGTGCCAGCAGCTTAATCCACGTCTCGGACCGAGGCTACACCTTC.

This CDR3 reads CASSVRQGPYEQYF. DNA of the CDR3: TGTGCCAGCAGTGTTCGTCAGGGTCCCTACGAGCAGTACTTC. The chain carries TRBV2 and TRBJ2-7; maybe TRBD1 (5 bases). Germline values: CDR1 SNHLY, CDR2 FYNNEI. The CDR3 loop spans 14 amino acids. Trimming cost V 4 bases and J 2 bases, with 12 bases left between them.

The V gene is TRBV12-3 or TRBV12-4, the J gene TRBJ1-1, with D unclear. The germline V and J ends were trimmed by 5 bases and 4 bases, with 11 bases remaining between them. This CDR3 is built from 13 residues. Here the CDR3 reads CASSPEWGTEAFF. The DNA of the CDR3 is TGTGCCAGCAGTCCTGAGTGGGGCACTGAAGCTTTCTTT.

The chain links TRBV25-1 to TRBJ1-1; D gene ambiguous. This CDR3 has 13 amino acids. Trimming took 6 bases from V and 7 from J, leaving 15 bases between them. Germline CDR1 MGHDK, CDR2 SYGVNS. The CDR3 DNA reads as TGTGCCAGCAGCGACAACGGTGAGGATGAAGCTTTCTTT. Residues: CASSDNGEDEAFF.

The chain joins TRBV4-1 to TRBJ2-7; tentatively, D is TRBD2 (6 bases). CDR1 is MGHRA, CDR2 YSYEKL, per germline. This CDR3 region has 17 residues. Trimming took 4 bases from V and 6 from J, leaving 25 bases between them. The CDR3 DNA is TGCGCCAGCAGCCCGGACCGGAATTGGCAGGCGGGGCGCGAGCAGTACTTC. Residues: CASSPDRNWQAGREQYF.